What follows are 27 T cell receptor beta chains derived from one specimen sequenced in a study of T cell repertoires in cytomegalovirus infection. In TCRdb, the reads were re-called with MiXCR into one record per CDR3 protein. Of fewer than 1,000,000 distinct CDR3 sequences listed, around a third were seen once; the top ten hold over 13%. These receptors lack a known antigen. The source was cultured CD8+ T cells from PBMCs, collected from culture after CMV antigen stimulation. Source of these receptors: a human donor in good health (CMV status not recorded). Some clones in this sample may be carry-over from other donors' samples.

The chain has TRBV6-6 and TRBJ1-5; 12 positions match TRBD1. Germline V lookup: CDR1 MNHNY, CDR2 SVGAGI (reference sequence). CDR3 size: 14 residues. The V and J ends lost 6 bases and 6 bases, in that order; junction bases with no gene match: 3. The CDR3 DNA follows: TGTGCCAGCAGAGGGACAGGGGGCGGTCAGCCCCAGCATTTT. Translated: CASRGTGGGQPQHF.

This clonotype was counted ten times or more. CDR3 residues: CASSLALPLLQFF. The CDR3 DNA is TGTGCCAGCAGTTTAGCCCTCCCCCTTCTGCAGTTCTTC. The genes are TRBV12-3 or TRBV12-4 and TRBJ2-1; no reliable D call. This CDR3 has 13 residues. The V end was cut by 0 bases, the J end by 12 bases, with 12 bases between.

The J gene is TRBJ2-3, the V gene TRBV25-1; possibly TRBD2 for D (7 bases). CDR3 length: 15 residues. Germline V gene sequence: CDR1 MGHDK, CDR2 SYGVNS. V lost 4 bases to trimming and J lost 3 bases, with 14 bases between them. CDR3 amino acids: CASSGEGGPTDTQYF. Here the CDR3 DNA reads TGTGCCAGCAGTGGGGAGGGGGGGCCGACAGATACGCAGTATTTT.

The chain carries TRBV15 and TRBJ2-5, with D unresolved. CDR1 and CDR2 (germline): LNHNV, YYDKDF (reference sequence). CDR3 length equals 14 residues. V shed 5 bases and J shed 0 bases, with 10 bases lying between them. The CDR3 sequence is CATSSWGYQETQYF. CDR3 sequence (DNA): TGTGCCACCAGCTCCTGGGGTTACCAAGAGACCCAGTACTTC.

This clonotype was recorded at least ten times. The CDR3 coding sequence is TGTGCCAGCAGCTTAGTGGCGGGGGGGCGTAATGAGCAGTTCTTC. This gives the protein CASSLVAGGRNEQFF. The chain couples TRBV7-8 to TRBJ2-1; 9 positions match TRBD2. The CDR3 contains 15 residues. Trimming at V came to 1 base and at J to 7 bases, leaving 5 bases not matched to a gene. Per the germline V gene, CDR1 is SGHVS and CDR2 is FQNEAQ. The full variable domain, in which reference TRBV7-8 and TRBJ2-1 provide the parts outside the CDR3, is GAGVSQSPRYKVAKRGQDVALRCDPISGHVSLFWYQQALGQGPEFLTYFQNEAQLDKSGLPSDRFFAERPEGSVSTLKIQRTQQEDSAVYLCASSLVAGGRNEQFFGPGTRLTVL.

This clonotype was recorded a few times. J is TRBJ2-7 and V is TRBV7-9, with D uncertain. Trimming stripped 5 bases from V and 2 bases from J, with 16 bases between. Germline V gene sequence: CDR1 SEHNR, CDR2 FQNEAQ (reference sequence). The CDR3 loop spans 15 amino acids. The CDR3 region has the DNA TGTGCCAGCAGCCACCCCGATCATCATGCCTACGAGCAGTACGTC. Amino acids: CASSHPDHHAYEQYV.

The chain combines TRBV6-2 or TRBV6-3 with TRBJ1-1; unclear D gene. The germline gives CDR1 MNHEY, CDR2 SVGEGT. The CDR3 is made up of 12 amino acids. V was trimmed by 7 bases and J by 10 bases, leaving 16 bases between them. The DNA of the CDR3 is TGTGCCAGCACCCAAGGTTCGTTTGCAGCTTTCTTT. Translated, it gives CASTQGSFAAFF.

This clonotype was detected a few times. V and J are TRBV6-2 or TRBV6-3 and TRBJ1-1, with D perhaps matching TRBD1 (5 bases). Between the trimmed V and J ends, which lost 6 bases and 0 bases, there was a span of 11 bases. Germline V gene lookup returns CDR1 MNHEY and CDR2 SVGEGT. The CDR3 runs to 14 residues. CDR3 amino acids: CASRPGTLNTEAFF. CDR3 bases: TGTGCCAGCAGACCCGGGACGTTGAACACTGAAGCTTTCTTT.

V and J are TRBV5-5 and TRBJ1-5, with a weak D call TRBD1 (6 bases). The CDR3 loop spans 15 amino acids. The V gene's germline CDR1 is SGHKS and CDR2 YYEKEE (reference sequence). V was clipped by 4 bases and J by 0 bases, with 11 bases between them. CDR3 nucleotides: TGTGCCAGCAGCGGAGCGACAGGTAGCAATCAGCCCCAGCATTTT. Protein sequence: CASSGATGSNQPQHF.

This clonotype has at least ten counts. This chain links TRBV7-6 with TRBJ2-5, with no clear D. V gave up 3 bases and J gave up 0 bases, with 14 bases separating them. Germline CDR1 is SGHVS and CDR2 is FNYEAQ. CDR3 length: 16 amino acids. This CDR3 reads CASSFSRVPYQETQYF. Here the CDR3 DNA reads TGTGCCAGCAGCTTCAGTCGGGTTCCGTACCAAGAGACCCAGTACTTC.

This clonotype occurred a few times. The chain has TRBV5-4 and TRBJ2-3; TRBD2 matches at 12 bases. V lost 2 bases and J lost 3; bases outside the gene matches: 4. Looked up from germline, CDR1 is SGHNT and CDR2 is YYREEE (reference sequence). The CDR3 length is 16 residues. CDR3 loop: CASSFPTSGGTDTQYF. CDR3 coding DNA: TGTGCCAGCAGCTTTCCGACTAGCGGGGGAACAGATACGCAGTATTTT.

CDR3 nucleotides: TGTGCCAGCAGTGAAATACTACCAGCCACCGGGGAGCTGTTTTTT. Its protein is CASSEILPATGELFF. The chain has TRBV6-1 and TRBJ2-2; D call uncertain. Germline V lookup: CDR1 MNHNS, CDR2 SASEGT. This CDR3 has 15 amino acids. V lost 2 bases and J 4 bases, leaving 11 bases between the germline ends.

There are a few counts of this clonotype. The V and J genes are TRBV7-3 and TRBJ2-3; D not resolved. The CDR3 is 13 residues long. The ends were cut back, 2 bases at V and 5 bases at J, with 8 bases in the middle. Germline CDR1 is SGHTA and CDR2 is FQGTGA. The CDR3 DNA reads as TGTGCCAGCAGCTTACTCAGCGTAGATACGCAGTATTTT. Translated, it gives CASSLLSVDTQYF. Supplemented by reference TRBV7-3 and TRBJ2-3, the full variable domain reads GAGVSQTPSNKVTEKGKYVELRCDPISGHTALYWYRQSLGQGPEFLIYFQGTGAADDSGLPNDRFFAVRPEGSVSTLKIQRTERGDSAVYLCASSLLSVDTQYFGPGTRLTVL.

This clonotype was seen more than once but under ten times. The chain is built from TRBV28 and TRBJ2-7; D unresolved. The V end lost 3 bases, the J end lost 9 bases, and 24 bases lay between the germline ends. There are 16 residues in the CDR3. CDR1 and CDR2 (germline): MDHEN, SYDVKM. CDR3 DNA: TGTGCCAGCAGTTTGATCAGTGACCCTACGAGCAGAGGGCAGTACGTC. As protein: CASSLISDPTSRGQYV.

The rearrangement links TRBV9 to TRBJ1-4; a possible D gene is TRBD1 (5 bases). There are 16 residues in the CDR3. Trimming pared 4 bases from V and 0 bases from J, leaving 13 bases between. CDR1 is SGDLS, CDR2 YYNGEE, per germline. In DNA form, the CDR3 reads TGTGCCAGCAGCCCCTTCGGGACGGCAACTAATGAAAAACTGTTTTTT. Its protein product is CASSPFGTATNEKLFF.

The rearrangement joins TRBV6-1 to TRBJ2-5; D unclear. Deletions cut 3 bases from V and 5 bases from J, with 7 bases between. Germline values: CDR1 MNHNS, CDR2 SASEGT. The CDR3 contains 12 residues. The CDR3 DNA is TGTGCCAGCAGTGAGATCGGGGAGACCCAGTACTTC. Protein sequence: CASSEIGETQYF.

This clonotype was observed a handful of times. The chain carries TRBV20-1 and TRBJ2-7; D is perhaps TRBD1 (6 bases). Trimming cost V 0 bases and J 0 bases, with 9 bases left between them. CDR1 is DFQATT and CDR2 is SNEGSKA in the germline V gene (reference sequence). The CDR3 sequence is 14 residues long. The CDR3 protein is CSAREGASSYEQYV. The CDR3 DNA sequence: TGCAGTGCTAGAGAGGGGGCCAGCTCCTACGAGCAGTACGTC.

This clonotype was counted at least ten times. Relative to the germline gene, one junction end is altered; a read error may explain this. The rearrangement links TRBV7-2 to TRBJ2-3; D perhaps matches TRBD1 (6 bases). The CDR3 contains 16 residues. Germline V gene sequence: CDR1 SGHTA, CDR2 FQGNSA. The CDR3 region is CASSLAPGTYTDTQYF. CDR3 bases: TGTGCCAGCAGCCTAGCCCCAGGGACATACACAGATACGCAGTATTTT.

In its sample, this clonotype was seen many times. This chain uses TRBV7-2 with TRBJ1-5; D is possibly TRBD1 (6 bases). V was clipped by 4 bases and J by 9 bases, with 19 bases between them. The CDR3 length is 15 residues. The germline gives CDR1 SGHTA, CDR2 FQGNSA. This CDR3 is CASSSPQGRGWPQHF. The CDR3 nucleotides are TGTGCCAGCAGCTCTCCACAGGGACGCGGATGGCCCCAGCATTTT.

This clonotype showed up just a few times. The J gene is TRBJ1-2, the V gene TRBV7-9; perhaps TRBD1 as D (5 bases). There are 14 residues in the CDR3. Germline loops: CDR1 SEHNR, CDR2 FQNEAQ (reference sequence). V was cut by 6 bases and J by 2 bases, with 13 bases left in between. The CDR3 loop is CASRAGQVNYGYTF. The DNA of the CDR3 is TGTGCCAGCAGAGCAGGGCAGGTGAACTATGGCTACACCTTC.

V and J are TRBV7-4 and TRBJ1-5, with no clear D. V lost 5 bases and J lost 7, with 12 bases in between. This CDR3 spans 13 amino acids. Germline V gene data show CDR1 as SGHVT and CDR2 as SQSDAQ. DNA of the CDR3: TGTGCCAGCAGCCCCGGGGTTGAACAGCCCCAGCATTTT. Encoded protein: CASSPGVEQPQHF.

V and J are TRBV27 and TRBJ1-2, with no clear D. Trimming took off 5 bases at V and 4 bases at J, with 14 bases between the two ends. The CDR3 sequence is 14 residues long. Per germline, CDR1 MNHEY and CDR2 SMNVEV (reference sequence). The CDR3 sequence: CASSPSNDLYGYTF. The CDR3, as DNA: TGTGCCAGCAGTCCCTCCAACGACCTCTATGGCTACACCTTC.

V usage is TRBV12-3 or TRBV12-4 and J usage is TRBJ1-1, with 7 bases matching TRBD1. Unmatched junction bases numbered 6, after V lost 6 bases and J lost 2 bases. The CDR3 consists of 14 residues. DNA of the CDR3: TGTGCCAGCAGATCCTCAGGGGGTAACACTGAAGCTTTCTTT. It is translated as CASRSSGGNTEAFF.

This clonotype came up a few times. This rearrangement joins TRBV27 to TRBJ1-6, with 8 bases aligning to TRBD1. Looked up from germline, CDR1 is MNHEY and CDR2 is SMNVEV (reference sequence). The CDR3 extends over 17 amino acids. V lost 6 bases to trimming and J lost 3 bases; unmatched junction nucleotides: 10. Here the CDR3 DNA reads TGTGCCAGCAGCCCTGGACAGGGTGGCCACTATAATTCACCCCTCCACTTT. This gives the protein CASSPGQGGHYNSPLHF.

Worth noting for this clonotype: At one boundary the junction diverges from the germline segment, which might be a read error. The chain uses TRBV20-1 and TRBJ2-3; D remains ambiguous. This CDR3 comprises 9 residues. Per the germline V gene, CDR1 is DFQATT and CDR2 is SNEGSKA (reference sequence). Here the CDR3 reads CSARDTQYF. CDR3 nucleotide sequence: TGCAGTGCGAGAGATACGCAGTATTTT.

This chain joins TRBV4-2 and TRBJ1-2; D unresolved. The CDR3 covers 15 residues. Between the trimmed V and J ends, which lost 2 bases and 2 bases, there was a span of 12 bases. The V gene's germline CDR1 is LGHNA and CDR2 YNFKEQ. CDR3 residues: CASSQHRDSNYGYTF. The CDR3 region has the DNA TGTGCCAGCAGCCAACACCGCGACTCAAACTATGGCTACACCTTC.

As for this clonotype: As the CDR3 is not closed by the conserved phenylalanine or tryptophan, this likely results from a read error. V and J are TRBV12-3 or TRBV12-4 and TRBJ1-2, with unresolved D. The CDR3 is 14 residues long. V lost 0 bases and J 6 bases, leaving 11 bases between the germline ends. The DNA of the CDR3 is TGTGCCAGCAGTTTAGCCCGCATAGGCGATGGCTACACCCTC. Its translation: CASSLARIGDGYTL.